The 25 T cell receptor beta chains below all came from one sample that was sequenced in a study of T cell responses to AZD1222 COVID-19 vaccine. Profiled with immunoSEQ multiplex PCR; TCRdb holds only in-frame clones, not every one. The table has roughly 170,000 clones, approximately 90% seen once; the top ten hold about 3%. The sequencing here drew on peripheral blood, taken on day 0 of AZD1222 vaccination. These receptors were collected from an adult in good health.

The CDR3 nucleotides read TGTGCCAGCAGCTTAGCTAGCGAAGCCGGGGAGCTGTTTTTT. It codes for CASSLASEAGELFF. The V and J genes are TRBV7-6 and TRBJ2-2, with a tentative D call TRBD2 (5 bases). Germline CDR1 is SGHVS and CDR2 is FNYEAQ. The length of the CDR3 is 14 residues. The germline V and J ends were trimmed by 0 bases and 6 bases, with 8 bases remaining between them.

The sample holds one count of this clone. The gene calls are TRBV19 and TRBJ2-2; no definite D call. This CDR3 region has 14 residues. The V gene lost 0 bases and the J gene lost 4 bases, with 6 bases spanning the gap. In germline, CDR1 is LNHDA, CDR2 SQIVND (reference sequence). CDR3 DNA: TGTGCCAGTAGTATAGACCCAAGCACCGGGGAGCTGTTTTTT. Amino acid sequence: CASSIDPSTGELFF. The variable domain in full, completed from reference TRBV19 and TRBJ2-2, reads DGGITQSPKYLFRKEGQNVTLSCEQNLNHDAMYWYRQDPGQGLRLIYYSQIVNDFQKGDIAEGYSVSREKKESFPLTVTSAQKNPTAFYLCASSIDPSTGELFFGEGSRLTVL.

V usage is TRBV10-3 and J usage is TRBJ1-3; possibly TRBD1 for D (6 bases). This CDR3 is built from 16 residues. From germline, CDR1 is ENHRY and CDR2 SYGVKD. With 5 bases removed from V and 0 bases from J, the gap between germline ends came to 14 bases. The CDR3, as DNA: TGTGCCATCAGTCCCAGACAGGCGTCCTCTGGAAACACCATATATTTT. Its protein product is CAISPRQASSGNTIYF.

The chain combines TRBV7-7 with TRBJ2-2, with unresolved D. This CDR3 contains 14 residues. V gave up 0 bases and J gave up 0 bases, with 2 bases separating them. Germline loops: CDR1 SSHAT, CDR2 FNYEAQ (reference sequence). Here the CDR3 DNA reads TGTGCCAGCAGCTTAGCAGCGAACACCGGGGAGCTGTTTTTT. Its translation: CASSLAANTGELFF.

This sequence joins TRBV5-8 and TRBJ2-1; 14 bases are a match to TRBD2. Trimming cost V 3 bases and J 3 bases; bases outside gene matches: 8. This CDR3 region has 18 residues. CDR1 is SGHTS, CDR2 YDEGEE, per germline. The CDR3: CASSSSGLAGGFYNEQFF. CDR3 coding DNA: TGTGCCAGCAGCTCTTCCGGACTAGCGGGAGGATTCTACAATGAGCAGTTCTTC.

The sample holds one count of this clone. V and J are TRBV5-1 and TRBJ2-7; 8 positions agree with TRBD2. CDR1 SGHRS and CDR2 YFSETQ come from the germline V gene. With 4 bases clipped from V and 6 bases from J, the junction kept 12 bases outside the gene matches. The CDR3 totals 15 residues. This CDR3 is CASSPEGLAPGEQYF. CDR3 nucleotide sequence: TGCGCCAGCAGCCCCGAAGGACTAGCTCCTGGCGAGCAGTACTTC. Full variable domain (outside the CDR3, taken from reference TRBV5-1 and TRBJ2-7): KAGVTQTPRYLIKTRGQQVTLSCSPISGHRSVSWYQQTPGQGLQFLFEYFSETQRNKGNFPGRFSGRQFSNSRSEMNVSTLELGDSALYLCASSPEGLAPGEQYFGPGTRLTVT.

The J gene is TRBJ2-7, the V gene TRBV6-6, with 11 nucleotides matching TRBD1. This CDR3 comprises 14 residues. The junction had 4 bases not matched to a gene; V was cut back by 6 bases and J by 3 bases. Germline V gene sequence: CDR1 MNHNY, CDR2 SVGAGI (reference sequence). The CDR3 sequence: CASSFGTGGYEQYF. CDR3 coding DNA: TGTGCCAGCAGCTTCGGGACAGGGGGCTACGAGCAGTACTTC.

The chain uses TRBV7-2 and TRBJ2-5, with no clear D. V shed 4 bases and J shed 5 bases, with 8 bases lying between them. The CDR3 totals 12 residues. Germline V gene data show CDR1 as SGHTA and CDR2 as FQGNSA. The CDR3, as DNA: TGTGCCAGCAGCTCAATAAGGGAGACCCAGTACTTC. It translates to CASSSIRETQYF.

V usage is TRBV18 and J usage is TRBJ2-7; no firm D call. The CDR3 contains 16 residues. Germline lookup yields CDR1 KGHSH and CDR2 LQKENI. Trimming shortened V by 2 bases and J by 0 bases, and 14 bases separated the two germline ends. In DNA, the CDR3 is TGTGCCAGCTCACCAAGACAAGTCCCGAGCTCCTACGAGCAGTACTTC. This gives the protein CASSPRQVPSSYEQYF.

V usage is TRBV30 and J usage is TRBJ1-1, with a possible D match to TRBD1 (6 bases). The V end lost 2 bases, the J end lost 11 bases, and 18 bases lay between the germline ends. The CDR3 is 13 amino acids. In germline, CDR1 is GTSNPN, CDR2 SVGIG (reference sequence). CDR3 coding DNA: TGTGCCTGGAGTCTCTCGTCGGGGGCTTGGGCTTTCTTT. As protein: CAWSLSSGAWAFF.

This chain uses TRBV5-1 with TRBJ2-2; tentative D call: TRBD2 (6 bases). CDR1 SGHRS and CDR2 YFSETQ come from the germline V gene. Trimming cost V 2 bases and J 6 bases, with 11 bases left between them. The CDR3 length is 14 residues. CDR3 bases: TGCGCCAGCAGCTTCGCCCCGGGGGCCGGGGAGCTGTTTTTT. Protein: CASSFAPGAGELFF.

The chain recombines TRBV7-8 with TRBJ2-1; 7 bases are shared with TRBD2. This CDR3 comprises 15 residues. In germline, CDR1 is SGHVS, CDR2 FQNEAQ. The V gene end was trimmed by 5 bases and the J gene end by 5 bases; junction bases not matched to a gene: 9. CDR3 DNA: TGTGCCAGCAGCCCGCGGACTAGGAGAGACAATGAGCAGTTCTTC. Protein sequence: CASSPRTRRDNEQFF.

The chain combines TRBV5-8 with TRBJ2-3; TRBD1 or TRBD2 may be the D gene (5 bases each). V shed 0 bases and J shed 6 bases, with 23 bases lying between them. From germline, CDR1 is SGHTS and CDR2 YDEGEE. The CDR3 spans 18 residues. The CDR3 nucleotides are TGTGCCAGCAGCTTGGTTGTACAGGCAGCTAGCAGCTCTGATACGCAGTATTTT. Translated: CASSLVVQAASSSDTQYF. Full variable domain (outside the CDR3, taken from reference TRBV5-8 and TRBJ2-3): EAGVTQSPTHLIKTRGQQATLRCSPISGHTSVYWYQQALGLGLQFLLWYDEGEERNRGNFPPRFSGRQFPNYSSELNVNALELEDSALYLCASSLVVQAASSSDTQYFGPGTRLTVL.

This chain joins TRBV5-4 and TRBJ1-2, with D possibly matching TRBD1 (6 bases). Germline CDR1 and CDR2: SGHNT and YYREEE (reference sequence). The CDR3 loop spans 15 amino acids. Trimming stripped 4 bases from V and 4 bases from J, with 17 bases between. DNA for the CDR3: TGTGCCAGCAGCCCGAGGGGGGCCCGAGGCTATGGCTACACCTTC. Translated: CASSPRGARGYGYTF.

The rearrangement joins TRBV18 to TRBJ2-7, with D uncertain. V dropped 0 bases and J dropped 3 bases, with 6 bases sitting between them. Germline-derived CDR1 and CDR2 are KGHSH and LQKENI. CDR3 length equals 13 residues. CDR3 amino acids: CASSPPLLYEQYF. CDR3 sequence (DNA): TGTGCCAGCTCACCACCGTTGCTCTACGAGCAGTACTTC.

As DNA, the CDR3 is TGTGCCAGCAGCCTACGGGACAGGGGGCCGACTGAAGCTTTCTTT. It yields the protein CASSLRDRGPTEAFF. The J gene is TRBJ1-1, the V gene TRBV9, with 12 bases that match TRBD1. The CDR3 extends over 15 amino acids. The germline V gene has CDR1 SGDLS and CDR2 YYNGEE. V gave up 4 bases and J gave up 5 bases; unmatched junction bases: 6.

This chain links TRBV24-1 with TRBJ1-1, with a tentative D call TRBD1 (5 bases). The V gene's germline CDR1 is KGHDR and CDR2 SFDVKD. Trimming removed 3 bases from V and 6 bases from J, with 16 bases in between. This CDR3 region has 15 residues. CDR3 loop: CATSDARDSEAEAFF. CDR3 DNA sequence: TGTGCCACCAGTGATGCCCGGGACTCAGAGGCTGAAGCTTTCTTT.

As DNA, the CDR3 is TGTGCCAGCAGCCCAGTTGAAAAACTGTTTTTT. It codes for CASSPVEKLFF. The V call is TRBV2, the J call TRBJ1-4; D is ambiguous. Trimming cost V 6 bases and J 7 bases, with 6 bases left between them. The CDR3 spans 11 residues. Germline lookup yields CDR1 SNHLY and CDR2 FYNNEI.

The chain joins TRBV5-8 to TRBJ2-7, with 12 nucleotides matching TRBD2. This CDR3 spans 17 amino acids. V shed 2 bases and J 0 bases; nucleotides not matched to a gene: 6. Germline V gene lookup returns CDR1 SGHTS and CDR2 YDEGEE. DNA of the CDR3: TGTGCCAGCAGCTTATCTCTAGCGGGAGGGTACTCCTACGAGCAGTACTTC. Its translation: CASSLSLAGGYSYEQYF. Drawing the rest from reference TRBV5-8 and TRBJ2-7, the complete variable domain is EAGVTQSPTHLIKTRGQQATLRCSPISGHTSVYWYQQALGLGLQFLLWYDEGEERNRGNFPPRFSGRQFPNYSSELNVNALELEDSALYLCASSLSLAGGYSYEQYFGPGTRLTVT.

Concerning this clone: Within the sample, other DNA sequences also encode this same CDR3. The CDR3 DNA reads as TGTGCCAGCAGCCCTCAAGGAAACACTGAAGCTTTCTTT. This encodes CASSPQGNTEAFF. The J gene is TRBJ1-1, the V gene TRBV7-9; D gene unclear. The germline CDR1 and CDR2 sequences are SEHNR and FQNEAQ (reference sequence). V was shortened by 5 bases and J by 2 bases, with 9 bases between the two germline ends. CDR3 size: 13 residues.

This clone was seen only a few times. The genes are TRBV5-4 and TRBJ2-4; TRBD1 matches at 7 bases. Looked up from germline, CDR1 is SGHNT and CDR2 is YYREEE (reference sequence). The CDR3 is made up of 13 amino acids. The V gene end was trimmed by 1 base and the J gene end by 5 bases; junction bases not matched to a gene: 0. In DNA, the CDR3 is TGTGCCAGCAGCTTGACAGGGGAAAACATTCAGTACTTC. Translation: CASSLTGENIQYF.

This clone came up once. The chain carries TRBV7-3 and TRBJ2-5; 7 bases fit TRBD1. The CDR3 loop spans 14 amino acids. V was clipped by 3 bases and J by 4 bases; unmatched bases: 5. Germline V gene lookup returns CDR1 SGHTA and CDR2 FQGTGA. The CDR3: CASSFTGAGETQYF. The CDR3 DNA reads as TGTGCCAGCAGCTTCACAGGGGCGGGAGAGACCCAGTACTTC.

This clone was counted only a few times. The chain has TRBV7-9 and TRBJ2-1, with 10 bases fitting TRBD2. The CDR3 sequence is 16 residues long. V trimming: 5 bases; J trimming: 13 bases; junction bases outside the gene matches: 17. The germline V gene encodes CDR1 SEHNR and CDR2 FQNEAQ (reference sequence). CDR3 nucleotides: TGTGCCAGCAGCCCTTTGGTGGGAGCGGGAGGGTATTACCAGTTCTTC. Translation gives CASSPLVGAGGYYQFF.

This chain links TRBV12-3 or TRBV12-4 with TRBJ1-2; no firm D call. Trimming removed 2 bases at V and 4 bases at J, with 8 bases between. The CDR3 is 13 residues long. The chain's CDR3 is CASSLPQAYGYTF. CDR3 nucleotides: TGTGCCAGCAGTTTACCCCAGGCCTATGGCTACACCTTC.

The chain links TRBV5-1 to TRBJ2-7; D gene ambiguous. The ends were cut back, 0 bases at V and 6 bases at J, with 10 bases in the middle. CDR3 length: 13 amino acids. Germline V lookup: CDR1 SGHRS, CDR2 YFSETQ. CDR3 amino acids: CASSLAYSSEQYF. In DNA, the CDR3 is TGCGCCAGCAGCTTGGCATACTCTTCCGAGCAGTACTTC.